This entry features one T cell receptor (beta chain) sequence. Antigen specificity is unknown. The table came from immunoSEQ multiplex PCR; TCRdb's copy has only in-frame clones and leaves some out. The sample has around 94,000 clones, around nine tenths seen once; the top ten hold roughly a fifth. The germline V and J ends were trimmed by 6 bases and 1 base, with 14 bases remaining between them. This CDR3 spans 16 amino acids. Germline loops: CDR1 SGHNT, CDR2 YYREEE (reference sequence). The sample comes from a study of T cell responses to AZD1222 COVID-19 vaccine. Whole-study context: Some second doses came at about 4 weeks and others at about 12 weeks; these were pooled.

Study observations and caveats: There were repertoire samples only from the period after the peak T cell response. Across spike, vaccine-associated CD4 TCRs were found, dominant at 160-218 and 743-854.

The sequence was collected from an adult in good health. This chain connects TRBV5-4 to TRBJ2-6, with unresolved D. Material: peripheral blood, obtained on day 0 of AZD1222 vaccination. CDR3 in amino acids: CASNKRVLSGANVLTF. CDR3 nucleotide sequence: TGTGCCAGCAATAAACGGGTCCTTTCTGGGGCCAACGTCCTGACTTTC. Using reference TRBV5-4 and TRBJ2-6 for the parts outside the CDR3, the full variable domain is ETGVTQSPTHLIKTRGQQVTLRCSSQSGHNTVSWYQQALGQGPQFIFQYYREEENGRGNFPPRFSGLQFPNYSSELNVNALELDDSALYLCASNKRVLSGANVLTFGAGSRLTVL.